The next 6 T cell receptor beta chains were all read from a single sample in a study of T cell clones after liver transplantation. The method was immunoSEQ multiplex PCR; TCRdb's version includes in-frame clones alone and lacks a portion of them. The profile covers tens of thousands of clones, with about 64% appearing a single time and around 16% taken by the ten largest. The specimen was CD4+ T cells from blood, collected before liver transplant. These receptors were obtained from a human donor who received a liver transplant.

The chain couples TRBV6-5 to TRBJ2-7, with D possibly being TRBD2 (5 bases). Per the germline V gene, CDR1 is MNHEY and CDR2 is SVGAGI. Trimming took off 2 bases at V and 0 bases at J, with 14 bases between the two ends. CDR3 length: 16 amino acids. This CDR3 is CASSYPTGTSSYEQYF. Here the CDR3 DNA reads TGTGCCAGCAGTTACCCCACGGGAACTAGCTCCTACGAGCAGTACTTC.

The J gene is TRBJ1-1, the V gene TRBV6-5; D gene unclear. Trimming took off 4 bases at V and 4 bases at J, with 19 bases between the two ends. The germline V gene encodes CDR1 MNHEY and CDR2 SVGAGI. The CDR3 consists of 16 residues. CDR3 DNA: TGTGCCAGCAGTTTCACCGATGGTGGAGGCTCCACTGAAGCTTTCTTT. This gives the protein CASSFTDGGGSTEAFF.

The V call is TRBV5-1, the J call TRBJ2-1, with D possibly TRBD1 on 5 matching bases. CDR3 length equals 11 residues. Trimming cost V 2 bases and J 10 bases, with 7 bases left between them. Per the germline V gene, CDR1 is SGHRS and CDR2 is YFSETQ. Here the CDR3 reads CASSFDREQFF. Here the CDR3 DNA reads TGCGCCAGCAGCTTTGACAGAGAGCAGTTCTTC.

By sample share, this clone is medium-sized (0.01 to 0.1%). The DNA of the CDR3 is TGCGCCAGCAGCTTGGATGAGGGAGTAAACACCATATATTTT. Translating gives CASSLDEGVNTIYF. The chain employs TRBV5-1 and TRBJ1-3; unclear D gene. CDR3 length: 14 residues. V was shortened by 0 bases and J by 6 bases, with 10 bases between the two germline ends. The germline CDR1 and CDR2 sequences are SGHRS and YFSETQ.

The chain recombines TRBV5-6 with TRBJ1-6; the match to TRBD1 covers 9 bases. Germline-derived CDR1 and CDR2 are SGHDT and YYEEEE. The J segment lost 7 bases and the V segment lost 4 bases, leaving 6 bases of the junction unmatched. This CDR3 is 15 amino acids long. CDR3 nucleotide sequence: TGTGCCAGCAGCGGCGACAGGGGGAGAAATTCACCCCTCCACTTT. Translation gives CASSGDRGRNSPLHF. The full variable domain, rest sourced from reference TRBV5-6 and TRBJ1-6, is DAGVTQSPTHLIKTRGQQVTLRCSPKSGHDTVSWYQQALGQGPQFIFQYYEEEERQRGNFPDRFSGHQFPNYSSELNVNALLLGDSALYLCASSGDRGRNSPLHFGNGTRLTVT.

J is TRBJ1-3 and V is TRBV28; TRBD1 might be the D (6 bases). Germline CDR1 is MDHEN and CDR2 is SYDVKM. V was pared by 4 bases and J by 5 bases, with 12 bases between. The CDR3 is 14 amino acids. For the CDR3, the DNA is TGTGCCAGCAGTTCTACGGACAGCAGAAACACCATATATTTT. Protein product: CASSSTDSRNTIYF.